The clone carrying this T cell receptor (beta chain) was counted a few times. Its specificity is unknown. This specimen comes from a study of T cells in localized non-small cell lung cancer. Overall study findings and caveats: A median approximately 59 of the top 100 tumor clones appeared in adjacent lung.

This CDR3 spans 13 amino acids. CDR1 and CDR2 from the germline V gene are WSHSY and SAAADI. The trim removed 6 bases at V and 11 bases at J, leaving 9 bases unmatched. Profiling relied on immunoSEQ multiplex PCR, and the TCRdb table lists in-frame clones only, not all of them. The table records tens of thousands of clones, almost 85% of them present only once. This TCR came from a female donor older than 55 with stage I lung adenocarcinoma. The specimen was peripheral blood, collected before any cancer treatment. This rearrangement joins TRBV10-2 to TRBJ1-1, with 10 bases matching TRBD1. The CDR3 reads CASSGTGAYGAFF. CDR3 DNA: TGCGCCAGCAGCGGGACAGGGGCATATGGGGCTTTCTTT.